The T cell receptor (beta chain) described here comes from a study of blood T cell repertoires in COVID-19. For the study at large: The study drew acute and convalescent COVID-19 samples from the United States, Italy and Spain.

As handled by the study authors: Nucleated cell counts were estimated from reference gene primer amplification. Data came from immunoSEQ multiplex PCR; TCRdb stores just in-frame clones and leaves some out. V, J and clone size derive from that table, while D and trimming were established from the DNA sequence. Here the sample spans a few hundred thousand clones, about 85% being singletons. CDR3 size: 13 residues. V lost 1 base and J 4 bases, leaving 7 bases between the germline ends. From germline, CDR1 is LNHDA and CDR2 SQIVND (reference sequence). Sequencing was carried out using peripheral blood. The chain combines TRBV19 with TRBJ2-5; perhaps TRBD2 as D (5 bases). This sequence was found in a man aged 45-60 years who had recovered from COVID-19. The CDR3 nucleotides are TGTGCCAGTAGTATAGGACGGGGAGAGACCCAGTACTTC. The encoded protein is CASSIGRGETQYF.